The next 22 T cell receptor beta chains were all read from a single sample in a study of shared clonotypes between healthy human individuals. Assay used: immunoSEQ multiplex PCR; TCRdb lists only in-frame clones, some missing. This table has some 1 million clones, approximately 72% appearing once. The sample comprised memory CD4+ T cells sorted from blood. As for subset: CD45RA-negative fraction. The receptors stem from a man in his late teens or twenties in good health.

CDR3 sequence: CASSLLAGGQETQYF. The CDR3 nucleotides are TGTGCCAGCAGTTTACTAGCGGGGGGGCAAGAGACCCAGTACTTC. The gene calls are TRBV27 and TRBJ2-5; 12 bases fit TRBD2. CDR3 size: 15 residues. The junction had 0 bases not matched to a gene; V was cut back by 2 bases and J by 2 bases. Per the germline V gene, CDR1 is MNHEY and CDR2 is SMNVEV (reference sequence).

The rearrangement joins TRBV6-1 to TRBJ2-7; 8 bases are shared with TRBD2. The CDR3 contains 14 residues. Germline values: CDR1 MNHNS, CDR2 SASEGT. The ends lost 5 bases at V and 4 bases at J; junction bases unmatched: 7. CDR3 sequence reads: CASSLPGGIYEQYF. For the CDR3, the DNA is TGTGCCAGCAGTTTACCGGGAGGGATATACGAGCAGTACTTC.

Regarding this clone: One end of the junction varies from germline; a read error may be responsible. This chain links TRBV5-1 with TRBJ1-2; D gene uncertain. Germline V gene lookup returns CDR1 SGHRS and CDR2 YFSETQ. The CDR3 runs to 12 residues. CDR3 protein: CASSLNGGWESF. CDR3 sequence (DNA): TGCGCCAGCAGCCTGAACGGCGGTTGGGAGAGCTTC.

This rearrangement joins TRBV2 to TRBJ2-5; 16 nucleotides line up with TRBD2. The CDR3 consists of 16 residues. CDR1 is SNHLY and CDR2 is FYNNEI in the germline V gene. J was trimmed by 4 bases and V by 5 bases; bases with no gene match: 4. The CDR3 loop reads CASSSGTSGRGETQYF. The CDR3 nucleotides are TGTGCCAGCAGTTCCGGGACTAGCGGGAGGGGAGAGACCCAGTACTTC.

V gene TRBV20-1 combines with J gene TRBJ2-1, with 9 bases fitting TRBD1. There are 11 residues in the CDR3. The V segment lost 6 bases and the J segment 16 bases; nucleotides outside the gene matches: 10. Per germline, CDR1 DFQATT and CDR2 SNEGSKA (reference sequence). The CDR3 DNA sequence: TGCAGTGCCCCCACCGGGACAGGGCGATTCTTC. Its translation: CSAPTGTGRFF.

The genes are TRBV4-1 and TRBJ2-5; D perhaps matches TRBD1 (7 bases). The CDR3 loop spans 16 amino acids. Per the germline V gene, CDR1 is MGHRA and CDR2 is YSYEKL. Trimming shortened V by 2 bases and J by 4 bases, and 17 bases separated the two germline ends. Here the CDR3 reads CASSQPPRQGGETQYF. For the CDR3, the DNA is TGCGCCAGCAGCCAACCCCCCCGACAGGGAGGAGAGACCCAGTACTTC.

Concerning this clone itself: This may be a read error: a much more frequent sequence differs by one nucleotide. The rearrangement uses TRBV29-1 and TRBJ2-5, with no clear D. Germline-derived CDR1 and CDR2 are SQVTM and ANQGSEA. Trimming shortened V by 5 bases and J by 5 bases, and 12 bases separated the two germline ends. The CDR3 runs 12 residues. CDR3 region: CSVNGLFETQYF. DNA of the CDR3: TGCAGCGTTAACGGGCTTTTTGAGACCCAGTACTTC.

This rearrangement joins TRBV7-6 to TRBJ2-7; D may be TRBD2 (5 bases). Trimming cost V 6 bases and J 6 bases, with 12 bases left between them. Looked up from germline, CDR1 is SGHVS and CDR2 is FNYEAQ. The CDR3 loop spans 12 amino acids. The DNA for the CDR3 is TGTGCCAGCAGTTACGACTATTCCGAGCAGTACTTC. The encoded protein is CASSYDYSEQYF.

The chain employs TRBV6-1 and TRBJ1-2; D ambiguous. Germline lookup yields CDR1 MNHNS and CDR2 SASEGT. This CDR3 contains 12 residues. Trimming removed 3 bases at V and 8 bases at J, with 10 bases between. The CDR3 spells CASSDWRLGYTF. CDR3 bases: TGTGCCAGCAGTGACTGGCGCTTGGGCTACACCTTC.

The chain is built from TRBV19 and TRBJ2-7; D ambiguous. Germline V CDR1 and CDR2: LNHDA, SQIVND (reference sequence). The germline V and J ends were trimmed by 2 bases and 6 bases, with 14 bases remaining between them. CDR3 length: 14 amino acids. The CDR3 nucleotides read TGTGCCAGTAGTATAACGGCGGCTTCCACCGAGCAGTACTTC. Protein product: CASSITAASTEQYF.

V usage is TRBV18 and J usage is TRBJ1-2, with TRBD1 matching 7 bases. Per the germline V gene, CDR1 is KGHSH and CDR2 is LQKENI. This CDR3 region has 15 residues. Trimming at V came to 6 bases and at J to 3 bases, leaving 10 bases not matched to a gene. The CDR3 nucleotides read TGTGCCAGCTCGCCTGGGATAGGGGGCGACTATGGCTACACCTTC. Translated: CASSPGIGGDYGYTF.

This clone was observed a few times. This rearrangement joins TRBV2 to TRBJ2-7; no reliable D call. V shed 5 bases and J shed 2 bases, with 13 bases lying between them. The CDR3 consists of 14 residues. Germline assignment: CDR1 SNHLY and CDR2 FYNNEI. The CDR3 DNA is TGTGCCAGCAGTCTGGAAGCACCAACCTACGAGCAGTACTTC. This codes for CASSLEAPTYEQYF.

CDR3 residues: CASSLRKGDETQYF. Written as DNA, the CDR3 is TGCGCCAGCAGCTTGCGAAAGGGGGATGAGACCCAGTACTTC. The genes are TRBV5-1 and TRBJ2-5; weak D call: TRBD1 (6 bases). V dropped 1 base and J dropped 5 bases, with 12 bases sitting between them. CDR1 and CDR2 from the germline V gene are SGHRS and YFSETQ. CDR3 length: 14 residues.

This chain connects TRBV19 to TRBJ1-4, with a weak D call TRBD1 (6 bases). The CDR3 consists of 14 residues. Germline V gene sequence: CDR1 LNHDA, CDR2 SQIVND (reference sequence). Trimming removed 6 bases from V and 7 bases from J, with 15 bases in between. The CDR3 region has the DNA TGTGCCAGTAGACTACAGGGAAAGGGTGAAAAACTGTTTTTT. This sequence encodes CASRLQGKGEKLFF.

V and J are TRBV5-1 and TRBJ2-7; the match to TRBD1 covers 7 bases. The germline V gene encodes CDR1 SGHRS and CDR2 YFSETQ. V was pared by 1 base and J by 1 base, with 23 bases of the junction left unmatched. The CDR3 has 21 amino acids. The CDR3 sequence is CASSLMTGQPRGGGGSYEQYF. CDR3 nucleotide sequence: TGCGCCAGCAGCTTGATGACGGGACAGCCCCGAGGTGGGGGCGGATCCTACGAGCAGTACTTC.

The rearrangement links TRBV29-1 to TRBJ2-1; tentatively, D is TRBD1 or TRBD2 (6 bases each). V lost 2 bases and J lost 4, with 18 bases in between. Germline V gene lookup returns CDR1 SQVTM and CDR2 ANQGSEA. CDR3 size: 16 residues. CDR3 loop: CSVETPGAGVYNEQFF. DNA of the CDR3: TGCAGCGTTGAAACCCCGGGAGCAGGGGTATACAATGAGCAGTTCTTC.

For this clone: This may stem from a read error, because a much larger clone lies one nucleotide away. Other nucleotide sequences in the sample specify the same CDR3. The rearrangement uses TRBV18 and TRBJ1-1, with D unclear. This CDR3 is 14 amino acids long. Looked up from germline, CDR1 is KGHSH and CDR2 is LQKENI. The CDR3, as DNA: TGTGCCAGTTCACCACCGCTGGGAGGAACTGAAGCTTTCTTT. It translates to CASSPPLGGTEAFF.

V gene TRBV10-3 combines with J gene TRBJ2-7; possibly TRBD1 for D (5 bases). The CDR3 is 14 amino acids. In germline, CDR1 is ENHRY, CDR2 SYGVKD. V lost 3 bases, J lost 6 bases, and 15 bases lay in between. The CDR3 bases are TGTGCCATCAGTGAACCCTCCCGTGGGGCCGAGCAGTACTTC. Translating gives CAISEPSRGAEQYF.

The chain joins TRBV29-1 to TRBJ2-7, with TRBD1 matching over 7 bases. CDR1 and CDR2 (germline): SQVTM, ANQGSEA. The V and J ends lost 5 bases and 2 bases, in that order; junction bases with no gene match: 9. CDR3 length equals 14 residues. The CDR3 region is CSVRTTGHPYEQYF. For the CDR3, the DNA is TGCAGCGTTCGAACGACAGGGCACCCCTACGAGCAGTACTTC.

In this sample, this clone turned up once. The chain uses TRBV5-1 and TRBJ2-7, with D unclear. The V gene lost 1 base and the J gene lost 5 bases, with 16 bases spanning the gap. The CDR3 loop spans 15 amino acids. Germline-derived CDR1 and CDR2 are SGHRS and YFSETQ. The CDR3 loop is CASSLYSAAVDEQYF. In nucleotides, the CDR3 is TGCGCCAGCAGCTTGTATTCGGCTGCGGTCGACGAGCAGTACTTC.

The chain uses TRBV11-2 and TRBJ2-5; D is possibly TRBD2 (6 bases). Germline lookup yields CDR1 SGHAT and CDR2 FQNNGV. V lost 5 bases and J lost 1, with 11 bases in between. The CDR3 contains 14 residues. CDR3 coding DNA: TGTGCCAGCAGCCCCCTGGGGGGCCAAGAGACCCAGTACTTC. Translation gives CASSPLGGQETQYF. Drawing the rest from reference TRBV11-2 and TRBJ2-5, the complete variable domain is EAGVAQSPRYKIIEKRQSVAFWCNPISGHATLYWYQQILGQGPKLLIQFQNNGVVDDSQLPKDRFSAERLKGVDSTLKIQPAKLEDSAVYLCASSPLGGQETQYFGPGTRLLVL.

The V and J genes are TRBV29-1 and TRBJ2-3, with TRBD2 as a possible D gene (6 bases). CDR3 length: 12 amino acids. V shed 7 bases and J shed 3 bases, with 11 bases lying between them. Germline V gene sequence: CDR1 SQVTM, CDR2 ANQGSEA. Here the CDR3 DNA reads TGCAGCGGCAAGGCGGGGACAGATACGCAGTATTTT. It is translated as CSGKAGTDTQYF.